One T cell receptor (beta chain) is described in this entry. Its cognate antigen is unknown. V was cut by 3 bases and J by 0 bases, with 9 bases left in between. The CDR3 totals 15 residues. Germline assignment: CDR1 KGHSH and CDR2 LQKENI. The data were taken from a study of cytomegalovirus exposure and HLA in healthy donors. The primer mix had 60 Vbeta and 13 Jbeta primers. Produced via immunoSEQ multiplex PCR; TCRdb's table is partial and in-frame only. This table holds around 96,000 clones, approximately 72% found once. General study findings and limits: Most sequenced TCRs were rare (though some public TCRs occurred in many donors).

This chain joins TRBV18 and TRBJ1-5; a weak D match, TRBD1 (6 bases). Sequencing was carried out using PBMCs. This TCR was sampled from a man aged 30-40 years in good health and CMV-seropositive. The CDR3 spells CASSPKTGSNQPQHF. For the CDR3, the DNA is TGTGCCAGCTCACCCAAGACAGGTAGCAATCAGCCCCAGCATTTT.